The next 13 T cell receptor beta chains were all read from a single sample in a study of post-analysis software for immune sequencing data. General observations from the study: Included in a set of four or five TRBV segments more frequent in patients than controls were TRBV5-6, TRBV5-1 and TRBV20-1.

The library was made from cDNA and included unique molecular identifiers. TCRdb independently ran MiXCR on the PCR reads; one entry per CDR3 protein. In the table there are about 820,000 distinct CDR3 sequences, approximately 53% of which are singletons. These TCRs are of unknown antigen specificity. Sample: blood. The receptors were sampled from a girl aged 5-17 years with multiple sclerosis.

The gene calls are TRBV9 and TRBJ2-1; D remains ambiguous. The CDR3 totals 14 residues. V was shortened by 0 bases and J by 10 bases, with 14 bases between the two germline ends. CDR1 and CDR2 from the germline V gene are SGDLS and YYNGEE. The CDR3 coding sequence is TGTGCCAGCAGCGTAGCTCCCAAGACCAACGAGCAGTTCTTC. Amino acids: CASSVAPKTNEQFF.

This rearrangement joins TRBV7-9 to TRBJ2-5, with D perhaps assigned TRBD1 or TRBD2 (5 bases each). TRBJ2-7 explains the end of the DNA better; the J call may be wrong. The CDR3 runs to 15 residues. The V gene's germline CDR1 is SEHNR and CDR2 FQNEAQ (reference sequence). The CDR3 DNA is TGTGCCAGCAGCCCAGGGACCATCCAGGGCCACGAGCAGTACTTC. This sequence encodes CASSPGTIQGHEQYF.

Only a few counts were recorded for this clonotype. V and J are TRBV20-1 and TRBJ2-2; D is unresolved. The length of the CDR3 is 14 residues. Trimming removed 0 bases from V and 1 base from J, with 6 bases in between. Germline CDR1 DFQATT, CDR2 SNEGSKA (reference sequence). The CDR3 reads CSARERLNTGELFF. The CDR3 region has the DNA TGCAGTGCTAGAGAGAGGCTGAACACCGGGGAGCTGTTTTTT.

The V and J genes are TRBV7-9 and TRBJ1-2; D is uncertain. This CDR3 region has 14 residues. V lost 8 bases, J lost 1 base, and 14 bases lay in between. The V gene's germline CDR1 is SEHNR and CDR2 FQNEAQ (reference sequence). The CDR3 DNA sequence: TGTGCCAGCTCCCCCGCCTGGGGTAACTATGGCTACACCTTC. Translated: CASSPAWGNYGYTF.

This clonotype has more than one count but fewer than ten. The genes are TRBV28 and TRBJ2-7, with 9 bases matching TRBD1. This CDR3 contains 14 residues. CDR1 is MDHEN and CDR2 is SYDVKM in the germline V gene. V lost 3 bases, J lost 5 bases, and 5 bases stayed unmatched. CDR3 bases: TGTGCCAGCAGTTTGCTGGACAGGGGACACGAGCAGTACTTC. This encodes CASSLLDRGHEQYF.

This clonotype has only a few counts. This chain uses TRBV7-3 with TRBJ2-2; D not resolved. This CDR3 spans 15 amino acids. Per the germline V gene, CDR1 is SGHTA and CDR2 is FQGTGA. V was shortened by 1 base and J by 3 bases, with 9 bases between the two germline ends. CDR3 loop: CASSLKAAHTGELFF. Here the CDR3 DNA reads TGTGCCAGCAGCTTAAAGGCGGCCCACACCGGGGAGCTGTTTTTT.

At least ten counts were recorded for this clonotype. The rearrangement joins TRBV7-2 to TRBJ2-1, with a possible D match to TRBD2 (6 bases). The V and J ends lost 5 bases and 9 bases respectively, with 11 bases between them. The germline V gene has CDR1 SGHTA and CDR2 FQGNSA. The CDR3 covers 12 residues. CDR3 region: CASSPRRGEQFF. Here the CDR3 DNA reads TGTGCCAGCAGCCCCAGGCGGGGTGAGCAGTTCTTC.

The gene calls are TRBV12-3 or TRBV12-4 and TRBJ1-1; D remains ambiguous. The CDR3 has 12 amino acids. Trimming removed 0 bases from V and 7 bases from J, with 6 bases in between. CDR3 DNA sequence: TGTGCCAGCAGTTTAGCTCCGCTTGAAGCTTTCTTT. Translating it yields CASSLAPLEAFF.

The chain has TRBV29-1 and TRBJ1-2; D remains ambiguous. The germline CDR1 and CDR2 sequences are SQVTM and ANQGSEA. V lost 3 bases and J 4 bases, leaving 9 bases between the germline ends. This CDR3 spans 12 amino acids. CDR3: CSVDTPFYGYTF. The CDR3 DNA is TGCAGCGTTGATACTCCGTTCTATGGCTACACCTTC.

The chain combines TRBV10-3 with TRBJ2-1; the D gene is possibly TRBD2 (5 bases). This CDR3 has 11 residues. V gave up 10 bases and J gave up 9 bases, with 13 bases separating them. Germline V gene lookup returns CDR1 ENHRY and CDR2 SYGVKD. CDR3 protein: CATRVGGEQFF. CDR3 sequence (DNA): TGTGCCACGAGGGTTGGCGGTGAGCAGTTCTTC.

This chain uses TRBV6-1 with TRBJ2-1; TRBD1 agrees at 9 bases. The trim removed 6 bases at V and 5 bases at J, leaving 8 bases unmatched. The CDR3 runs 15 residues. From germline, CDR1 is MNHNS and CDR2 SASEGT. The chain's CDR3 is CASRKQGARDNEQFF. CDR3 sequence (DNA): TGTGCCAGCAGGAAACAGGGGGCGCGGGACAATGAGCAGTTCTTC.

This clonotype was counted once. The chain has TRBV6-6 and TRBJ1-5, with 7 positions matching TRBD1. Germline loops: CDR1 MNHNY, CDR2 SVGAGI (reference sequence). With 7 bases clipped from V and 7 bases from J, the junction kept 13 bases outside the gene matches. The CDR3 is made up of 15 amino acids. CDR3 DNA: TGTGCCAGCACCCTAAGGAGGGGGCAGGGGCAGCCCCAGCATTTT. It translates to CASTLRRGQGQPQHF.

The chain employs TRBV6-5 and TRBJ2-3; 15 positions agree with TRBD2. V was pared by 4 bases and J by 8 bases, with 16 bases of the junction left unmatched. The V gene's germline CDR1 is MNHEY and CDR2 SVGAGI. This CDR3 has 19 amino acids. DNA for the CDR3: TGTGCCAGCAGTTCCTTCCGGACTAGCGGGGGGGGCATCGGGGGTACGCAGTATTTT. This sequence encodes CASSSFRTSGGGIGGTQYF.